This TCR beta chain was observed in a study of CD8+ T cells in alopecia areata. RNA was isolated and reverse transcribed to cDNA, the sequencing template. Only in-frame clones appear in the TCRdb table, and some are missing; sequencing was by immunoSEQ multiplex PCR. The table lists roughly 100,000 clones, 44% of them singletons. Whole-study findings and limits: TCR sharing across patients was less clear than in mice, possibly HLA-related. Uncertainty about whether baseline CD8+ expansion is linked to response remains, with one nonresponder.

Losses at the gene ends were 10 bases for V and 3 bases for J; bases not matched to a gene: 5. This CDR3 has 12 amino acids. In germline, CDR1 is SNHLY, CDR2 FYNNEI. In the case of this clone: The antigen remains unidentified.

The treatment is: oral pan-JAK inhibitor, 5-10 mg twice daily. The chain carries TRBV2 and TRBJ2-7; TRBD1 aligns across 8 bases. This clonotype originated in a human donor with alopecia areata. This specimen was CD8+ T cells sorted from blood, taken at week 24, from a patient treated with tofacitinib. CDR3 nucleotides: TGTGCCACGACAGGGGTTTACTACGAGCAGTACTTC. Amino acids: CATTGVYYEQYF.